This T cell receptor (beta chain) was recovered during a study of blood T cell repertoires in COVID-19. Study in general: The analysed material was cDNA or gDNA that came from T cells, B-cell-depleted T cells, or PBMCs.

Under the authors' procedure: Counts of nucleated cells, estimated from reference gene primer amplification, were obtained. Assay used: immunoSEQ multiplex PCR; TCRdb lists only in-frame clones, some missing. V, J and clone size were drawn from that table, and D and trimming were deduced from the DNA. This sample yields 250,000 or so clones, of which about 80% are seen a single time; about 8.9% belongs to the top ten. Trimming at V came to 4 bases and at J to 5 bases, leaving 7 bases not matched to a gene. This CDR3 has 14 amino acids. Per germline, CDR1 SEHNR and CDR2 FQNEAQ (reference sequence). The chain joins TRBV7-9 to TRBJ2-7, with TRBD2 matching 8 bases. Sequencing was done on a sample of peripheral blood. This sequence was found in a man aged 80 or over with acute or convalescent COVID-19. CDR3 bases: TGTGCCAGCAGCTCCGGGACTAGTAACGACGAGCAGTACTTC. Protein sequence: CASSSGTSNDEQYF.